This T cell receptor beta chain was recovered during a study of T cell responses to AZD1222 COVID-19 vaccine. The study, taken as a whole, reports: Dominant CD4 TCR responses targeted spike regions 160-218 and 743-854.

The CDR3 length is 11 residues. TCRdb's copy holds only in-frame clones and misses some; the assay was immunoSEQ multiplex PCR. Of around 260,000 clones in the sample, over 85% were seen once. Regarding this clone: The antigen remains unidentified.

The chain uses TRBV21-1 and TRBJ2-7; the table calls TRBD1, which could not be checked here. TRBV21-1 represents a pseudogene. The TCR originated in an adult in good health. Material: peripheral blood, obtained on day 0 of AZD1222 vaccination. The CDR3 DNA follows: TGTGCCTCCCAGGGGTGTGCCGAGCAGTACTTC. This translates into CASQGCAEQYF.